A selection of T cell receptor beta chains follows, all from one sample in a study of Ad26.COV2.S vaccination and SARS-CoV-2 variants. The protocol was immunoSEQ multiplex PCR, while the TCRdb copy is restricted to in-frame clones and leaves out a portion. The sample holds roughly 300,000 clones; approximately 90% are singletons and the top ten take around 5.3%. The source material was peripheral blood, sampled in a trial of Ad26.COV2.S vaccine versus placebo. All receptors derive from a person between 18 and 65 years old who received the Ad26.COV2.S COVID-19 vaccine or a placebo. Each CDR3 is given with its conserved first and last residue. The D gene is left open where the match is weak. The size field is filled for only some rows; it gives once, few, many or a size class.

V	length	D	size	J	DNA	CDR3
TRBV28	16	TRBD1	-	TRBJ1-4	TGTGCCAGCAGTTTACGCAGGGGGCGGTCTAATGAAAAACTGTTTTTT	CASSLRRGRSNEKLFF
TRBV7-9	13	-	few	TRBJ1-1	TGTGCCAGCAGCCAAAGGGGAGGTACTGAAGCTTTCTTT	CASSQRGGTEAFF
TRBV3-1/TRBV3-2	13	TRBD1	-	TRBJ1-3	TGTGCCAGCAGCCGACAGGGCGGAAACACCATATATTTT	CASSRQGGNTIYF
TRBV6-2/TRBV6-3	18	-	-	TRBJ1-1	TGTGCCAGCAGTTATCCCCAGGGACGGACGGGGGGTAACACTGAAGCTTTCTTT	CASSYPQGRTGGNTEAFF
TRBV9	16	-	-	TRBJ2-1	TGTGCCAGCAGCGTAGGGCCCACCCCGGGGTACAATGAGCAGTTCTTC	CASSVGPTPGYNEQFF
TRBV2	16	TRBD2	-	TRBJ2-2	TGTGCCAGCAGTGATGCGCGGGAGCGGGACACCGGGGAGCTGTTTTTT	CASSDARERDTGELFF
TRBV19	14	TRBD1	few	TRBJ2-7	TGTGCCAGTAGAAGATCCGGGACAGGATCCGAGCAGTACTTC	CASRRSGTGSEQYF
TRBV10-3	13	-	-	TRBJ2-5	TGTGCCATCAGCTCCGACATTGGAGAGACCCAGTACTTC	CAISSDIGETQYF
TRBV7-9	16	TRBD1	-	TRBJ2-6	TGTGCCAGCAGATCGACAGGGAGATCTGGGGCCAACGTCCTGACTTTC	CASRSTGRSGANVLTF
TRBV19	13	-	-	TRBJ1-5	TGTGCCAGTAGTATCTGGGTCAATCAGCCCCAGCATTTT	CASSIWVNQPQHF
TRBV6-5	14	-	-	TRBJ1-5	TGTGCCAGCAGTTACCGGGGTGGCAATCAGCCCCAGCATTTT	CASSYRGGNQPQHF
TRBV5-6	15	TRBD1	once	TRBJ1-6	TGTGCCAGCAGCGCCGGGACAGGCTATAATTCACCCCTCCACTTT	CASSAGTGYNSPLHF
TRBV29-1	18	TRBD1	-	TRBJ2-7	TGCAGCGTTGAGCTTCCCTTGTTCCGACAGGGGTCCCCCTACGAGCAGTACTTC	CSVELPLFRQGSPYEQYF
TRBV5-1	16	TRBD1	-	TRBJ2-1	TGCGCCAGCAGCTTATGGGACAGGGAGCTTTACAATGAGCAGTTCTTC	CASSLWDRELYNEQFF
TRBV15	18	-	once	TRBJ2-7	TGTGCCACCAGCAGAGAGGGGGGTCGAGCGGGCATGACCTACGAGCAGTACTTC	CATSREGGRAGMTYEQYF
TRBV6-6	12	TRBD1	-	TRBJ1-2	TGTGCCAGCAGTAAGGACAGGGGGATGTACACCTTC	CASSKDRGMYTF
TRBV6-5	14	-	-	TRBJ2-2	TGTGCCAGCAGTTATCAAGGTTACGGCGGGGAGCTGTTTTTT	CASSYQGYGGELFF
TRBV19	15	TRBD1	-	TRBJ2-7	TGTGCCAGTAGTATCGACAGGGTGAGGAGTCGAGAGCAGTACTTC	CASSIDRVRSREQYF
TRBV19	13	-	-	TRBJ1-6	TGTGCCAGTAGTACGGCTGATAATTCACCCCTCCACTTT	CASSTADNSPLHF
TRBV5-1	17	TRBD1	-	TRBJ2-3	TGCGCCAGCAGCTTGGGGACAGGGGGATCTAGCACAGATACGCAGTATTTT	CASSLGTGGSSTDTQYF
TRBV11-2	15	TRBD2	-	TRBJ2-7	TGTGCCAGCAGCTCACTAGCGGGGATCTCCTACGAGCAGTACTTC	CASSSLAGISYEQYF
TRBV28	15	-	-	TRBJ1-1	TGTGCCAGCAGTTTGAAGTCCGACCGGTTGCCTGAAGCTTTCTTT	CASSLKSDRLPEAFF
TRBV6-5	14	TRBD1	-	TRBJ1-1	TGTGCCAGCAGTTACGGACAGGGGCGCTGGAGGGCTTTCTTT	CASSYGQGRWRAFF
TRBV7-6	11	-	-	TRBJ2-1	TGTGCCAGCAGCCTTGGGAATGAGCAGTTCTTC	CASSLGNEQFF
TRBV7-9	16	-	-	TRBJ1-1	TGTGCCAGCAGCAGAATCACGGCAGGGATGAACACTGAAGCTTTCTTT	CASSRITAGMNTEAFF
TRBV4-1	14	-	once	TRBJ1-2	TGCGCCAGCAGCCAACTAACCGGGACGAGAGGCTACACCTTC	CASSQLTGTRGYTF
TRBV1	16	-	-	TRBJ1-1	TGCACCAGCAGCCAACTGAGGGGGGGCAGTTCGACTGAAGCTTTCTTT	CTSSQLRGGSSTEAFF
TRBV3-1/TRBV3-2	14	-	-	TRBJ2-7	TGTGCCAGCAGCCACGGAGGGGGGGAATACGAGCAGTACTTC	CASSHGGGEYEQYF
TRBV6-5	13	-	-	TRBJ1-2	TGTGCCAGCAGCCGCAGGTGGAACTATGGCTACACCTTC	CASSRRWNYGYTF
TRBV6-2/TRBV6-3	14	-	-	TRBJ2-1	TGTGCCAGCAGTTACTGGTCTAGTACCAATGAGCAGTTCTTC	CASSYWSSTNEQFF
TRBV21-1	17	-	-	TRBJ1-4	TGTGCCAGCAGCGGAGTCGTCCAGGGTGGTACTAATGAAAAACTGTTTTTT	CASSGVVQGGTNEKLFF
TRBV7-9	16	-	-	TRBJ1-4	TGTGCCAGCAGCTTATCCCCGGGATCTGTTAATGAAAAACTGTTTTTT	CASSLSPGSVNEKLFF
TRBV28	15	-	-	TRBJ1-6	TGTGCCAGCAGGCCAGGGGATGGAGGTCATTCACCCCTCCACTTT	CASRPGDGGHSPLHF
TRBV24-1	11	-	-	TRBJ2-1	TGTGCCACCACCGGGGGAGATGAGCAGTTCTTC	CATTGGDEQFF
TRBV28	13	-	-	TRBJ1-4	TGTGCCATCCCCGACAAGTTGAATGAAAAACTGTTTTTT	CAIPDKLNEKLFF
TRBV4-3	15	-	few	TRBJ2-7	TGCGCCAGCAGCCAACTACCGACTAGCTCCTACGAGCAGTACTTC	CASSQLPTSSYEQYF
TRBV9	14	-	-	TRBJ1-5	TGTGCCAGCAGCGAGGGACCGGGCCTTCAGCCCCAGCATTTT	CASSEGPGLQPQHF
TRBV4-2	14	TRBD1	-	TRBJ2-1	TGTGCCAGCAGCCGCGGACAGGAAGACAATGAGCAGTTCTTC	CASSRGQEDNEQFF
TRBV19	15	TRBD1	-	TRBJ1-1	TGTGCCAGTATCCATACCGGGACAGCGAACACTGAAGCTTTCTTT	CASIHTGTANTEAFF
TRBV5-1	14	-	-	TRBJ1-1	TGCGCCAGCAGCTTGGGGACGGTGAACACTGAAGCTTTCTTT	CASSLGTVNTEAFF
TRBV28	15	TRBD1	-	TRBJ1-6	TGTGCCAGCAGTTCGACAGGGGGCTTTGTTTCACCCCTCCACTTT	CASSSTGGFVSPLHF
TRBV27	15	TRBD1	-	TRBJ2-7	TGTGCCAGCAGCTCTCCGGGACAGGGGGCTTACGAGCAGTACTTC	CASSSPGQGAYEQYF
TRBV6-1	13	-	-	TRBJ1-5	TGTGCCAGCAGTGATTCGGGGAATCAGCCCCAGCATTTT	CASSDSGNQPQHF
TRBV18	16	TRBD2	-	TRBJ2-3	TGTGCCAGCTCTCCGACCGGGGGGGAGTTCACAGATACGCAGTATTTT	CASSPTGGEFTDTQYF
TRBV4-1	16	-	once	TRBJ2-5	TGCGCCAGCAGCCAAGTAGAGGGAGGCTGGGGAGAGACCCAGTACTTC	CASSQVEGGWGETQYF
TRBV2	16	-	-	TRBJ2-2	TGTGCCAGCAGATACAACAACCAGTGGAGCACCGGGGAGCTGTTTTTT	CASRYNNQWSTGELFF
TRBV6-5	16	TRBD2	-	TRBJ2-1	TGTGCCAGCAGTTACACGACTAGCCGGGCCTACAATGAGCAGTTCTTC	CASSYTTSRAYNEQFF
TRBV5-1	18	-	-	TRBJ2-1	TGCGCCAGCAGCTTGGCCGTCAGCGCCCGAAGCTCCTACAATGAGCAGTTCTTC	CASSLAVSARSSYNEQFF
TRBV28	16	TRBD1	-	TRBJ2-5	TGTGCCAGCAGTTTCAGGGACAGGGGGACGGTAGAGACCCAGTACTTC	CASSFRDRGTVETQYF